Listed here are 7 T cell receptor beta chains from one sample, sequenced in a study of Ad26.COV2.S vaccination and SARS-CoV-2 variants. Produced via immunoSEQ multiplex PCR; TCRdb's table is partial and in-frame only. Seen here are around 300,000 clones, about 90% observed once, and the top ten hold around 5.5%. The treatment denotes: around 19 received Ad26.COV2.S at low or high dose, single or two shots; 5 received placebo; per-sample allocation not given. The samples were gathered on day 63 after the first injection of vaccine or placebo. Sample: peripheral blood, taken in a trial of Ad26.COV2.S vaccine versus placebo. The receptors stem from a person aged 18 to 59 who received the Ad26.COV2.S COVID-19 vaccine or a placebo.

This clone was detected once. This chain uses TRBV6-1 with TRBJ2-1; 12 bases fit TRBD2. This CDR3 is built from 18 residues. Germline V lookup: CDR1 MNHNS, CDR2 SASEGT. V lost 3 bases to trimming and J lost 7 bases; unmatched junction nucleotides: 13. The CDR3 bases are TGTGCCAGCAGTGATTTAATAGGCGGACTAGCGGGGAGGAATGAGCAGTTCTTC. Its translation: CASSDLIGGLAGRNEQFF.

The gene calls are TRBV28 and TRBJ2-1; tentative D call: TRBD1 (6 bases). Germline lookup yields CDR1 MDHEN and CDR2 SYDVKM. The CDR3 sequence is 16 residues long. Deletions cut 6 bases from V and 0 bases from J, with 15 bases between. The CDR3 coding sequence is TGTGCCAGCAGCCACCGGACAGCTAACTCCTACAATGAGCAGTTCTTC. Residues: CASSHRTANSYNEQFF.

This clone was counted once. V and J are TRBV6-5 and TRBJ1-1, with D possibly being TRBD1 (6 bases). From germline, CDR1 is MNHEY and CDR2 SVGAGI. Trimming cost V 7 bases and J 8 bases, with 20 bases left between them. The length of the CDR3 is 14 residues. The CDR3 sequence: CASTPEGGSSEAFF. The CDR3 region has the DNA TGTGCCAGCACGCCCGAAGGGGGGAGTAGCGAAGCTTTCTTT.

The rearrangement joins TRBV9 to TRBJ2-5; 8 bases fit TRBD2. CDR3 length: 18 amino acids. Trimming removed 0 bases from V and 1 base from J; junction bases left unmatched: 11. Germline V gives CDR1 SGDLS, CDR2 YYNGEE. The chain's CDR3 is CASSVGYSGAPLQETQYF. CDR3 nucleotide sequence: TGTGCCAGCAGCGTAGGGTATAGCGGGGCCCCCCTCCAAGAGACCCAGTACTTC.

The chain recombines TRBV2 with TRBJ1-3, with D perhaps TRBD1 (5 bases). Germline-derived CDR1 and CDR2 are SNHLY and FYNNEI. This CDR3 is 17 amino acids long. V was shortened by 1 base and J by 0 bases, with 13 bases between the two germline ends. CDR3 coding DNA: TGTGCCAGCAGTGAAGGGCGCGGGGGTTACTCTGGAAACACCATATATTTT. It is translated as CASSEGRGGYSGNTIYF.

This clone was observed once. The gene calls are TRBV5-1 and TRBJ1-5; tentatively, D is TRBD1 (5 bases). The V end lost 1 base, the J end lost 3 bases, and 11 bases lay between the germline ends. Germline CDR1 is SGHRS and CDR2 is YFSETQ. The CDR3 spans 15 residues. CDR3 amino acids: CASSLSGESNQPQHF. DNA of the CDR3: TGCGCCAGCAGCTTGTCGGGGGAGTCCAATCAGCCCCAGCATTTT.

This clone was seen once. The chain carries TRBV19 and TRBJ2-1; tentative D call: TRBD2 (6 bases). Per germline, CDR1 LNHDA and CDR2 SQIVND (reference sequence). The V end was cut by 3 bases, the J end by 8 bases, with 17 bases between. The CDR3 length is 15 residues. CDR3 nucleotides: TGTGCCAGTAGTATGTTAGGGACTTTGAGGGATGAGCAGTTCTTC. Its protein product is CASSMLGTLRDEQFF.